This T cell receptor beta chain was sequenced in a study of human T cells and chemical hapten exposure. This clonotype was observed many times. Its specificity is unknown. Unique molecular identifiers were attached to individual cDNA molecules within the library. MiXCR, applied by TCRdb to the RACE reads, yields one record per CDR3 protein. The table has around 380,000 distinct CDR3 sequences, roughly 4.8% seen once. Study findings and constraints: The donor cohort had alopecia, so its immune response may not match that of healthy people.

Time point specified: patch test 1, 2 weeks after DPC sensitization. Treatment here: therapeutic diphenylcyclopropenone sensitization with weekly scalp DPC. Germline V gene sequence: CDR1 SGHKS, CDR2 YYEKEE (reference sequence). The V gene end was trimmed by 4 bases and the J gene end by 2 bases; junction bases not matched to a gene: 10. The CDR3 length is 16 residues. Sample: whole blood, taken in connection with sensitization to the hapten diphenylcyclopropenone (DPC). The sequence derives from a woman aged 45 to 65 with alopecia areata. Some clones in this sample may be carry-over from other donors' samples. The chain links TRBV5-5 to TRBJ2-5; 8 bases fit TRBD1. CDR3 in DNA: TGTGCCAGCAGCACACCACCGGGACAGGCGCAAGAGACCCAGTACTTC. Translated, it gives CASSTPPGQAQETQYF.